Presented here are 27 T cell receptor beta chains from one specimen sequenced in a study of cytomegalovirus exposure and HLA in healthy donors. Both 60 Vbeta primers and 13 Jbeta primers went into the PCR. Produced via immunoSEQ multiplex PCR; TCRdb's table is partial and in-frame only. The profile shows 150,000 or so clones, around 74% of them singletons. The sequencing input was PBMCs. Source of these receptors: a female donor in good health and CMV-seronegative.

V is TRBV29-1 and J is TRBJ1-4; a weak D match, TRBD1 (6 bases). From germline, CDR1 is SQVTM and CDR2 ANQGSEA. Trimming cost V 6 bases and J 4 bases, with 12 bases left between them. CDR3 length: 13 residues. This chain's CDR3 is CSVATGFNEKLFF. The DNA for the CDR3 is TGCAGCGTGGCGACAGGTTTTAATGAAAAACTGTTTTTT.

The V gene is TRBV6-4, the J gene TRBJ1-1, with 7 positions matching TRBD1. The germline CDR1 and CDR2 sequences are MRHNA and SNTAGT. The CDR3 has 13 amino acids. The CDR3 sequence: CPPHPRDRQEAFF. In DNA form, the CDR3 reads TGTCCTCCTCACCCCCGGGACAGACAAGAAGCTTTCTTT.

The genes are TRBV19 and TRBJ2-3; 7 positions agree with TRBD2. The CDR3 totals 14 residues. After removal of 7 bases from V and 5 bases from J, the junction contained 9 bases not matched to a gene. In germline, CDR1 is LNHDA, CDR2 SQIVND (reference sequence). The CDR3 nucleotides read TGTGCCAGTAAAGGCGGGAGTACCTTAGATACGCAGTATTTT. Protein product: CASKGGSTLDTQYF.

This clone was seen a few times. This rearrangement joins TRBV18 to TRBJ2-7; 10 nucleotides match TRBD1. V was clipped by 5 bases and J by 2 bases; unmatched bases: 3. CDR1 and CDR2 (germline): KGHSH, LQKENI. The CDR3 covers 14 residues. CDR3 sequence reads: CASSGDRGAYEQYF. The CDR3 coding sequence is TGTGCCAGCTCAGGGGACAGGGGAGCCTACGAGCAGTACTTC.

The rearrangement joins TRBV6-1 to TRBJ2-1; 9 positions agree with TRBD1. CDR1 is MNHNS and CDR2 is SASEGT in the germline V gene. CDR3 length: 14 amino acids. V was clipped by 7 bases and J by 8 bases; unmatched bases: 9. The CDR3 is CASNLQGAPDEQFF. The DNA of the CDR3 is TGTGCCAGCAATTTACAGGGGGCGCCCGATGAGCAGTTCTTC.

In DNA form, the CDR3 reads TGTGCCAGCAGTTCCTGGACAGGGGGGAATGAGCAGTTCTTC. It translates to CASSSWTGGNEQFF. The rearrangement uses TRBV5-4 and TRBJ2-1; TRBD1 matches at 10 bases. The germline gives CDR1 SGHNT, CDR2 YYREEE (reference sequence). CDR3 length equals 14 residues. V lost 5 bases and J lost 7; bases outside the gene matches: 6.

This clone appeared a few times. The rearrangement joins TRBV6-4 to TRBJ2-2; 10 nucleotides agree with TRBD2. V dropped 5 bases and J dropped 5; count of bases not matched to a gene: 5. CDR1 is MRHNA, CDR2 SNTAGT, per germline. The CDR3 covers 15 residues. This CDR3 reads CASSRLAGETGELFF. CDR3 bases: TGTGCCAGCAGTCGGCTAGCGGGAGAGACCGGGGAGCTGTTTTTT.

The chain has TRBV2 and TRBJ2-7; TRBD1 matches 9 bases. The trim removed 9 bases at V and 6 bases at J, leaving 15 bases unmatched. Germline V gene sequence: CDR1 SNHLY, CDR2 FYNNEI. The CDR3 has 15 amino acids. CDR3 DNA: TGTGCCAGTACTTATGTGGACAGGGGCGCCGGCGAGCAGTACTTC. This codes for CASTYVDRGAGEQYF.

The chain has TRBV6-5 and TRBJ1-3; D remains unclear. In germline, CDR1 is MNHEY, CDR2 SVGAGI. The CDR3 spans 15 residues. Trimming removed 4 bases at V and 0 bases at J, with 10 bases between. This CDR3 reads CASSLQFYSGNTIYF. The CDR3 coding sequence is TGTGCCAGCAGTTTACAGTTTTACTCTGGAAACACCATATATTTT.

V usage is TRBV19 and J usage is TRBJ1-3; perhaps TRBD1 as D (5 bases). V was clipped by 8 bases and J by 0 bases, with 14 bases between them. Per the germline V gene, CDR1 is LNHDA and CDR2 is SQIVND (reference sequence). The CDR3 runs to 15 residues. The CDR3 loop is CASCDADSSGNTIYF. The CDR3, as DNA: TGTGCCAGTTGCGATGCCGACAGCTCTGGAAACACCATATATTTT.

The chain recombines TRBV2 with TRBJ2-2, with TRBD1 identical over 9 bases. The junction had 7 bases not matched to a gene; V was cut back by 7 bases and J by 4 bases. The CDR3 has 15 residues. Germline CDR1 and CDR2: SNHLY and FYNNEI. The CDR3 DNA sequence: TGTGCCAGCACTAGGGACAGGGAAGTCACCGGGGAGCTGTTTTTT. Translation gives CASTRDREVTGELFF. The full variable domain, with the rest looked up from reference TRBV2 and TRBJ2-2, is EPEVTQTPSHQVTQMGQEVILRCVPISNHLYFYWYRQILGQKVEFLVSFYNNEISEKSEIFDDQFSVERPDGSNFTLKIRSTKLEDSAMYFCASTRDREVTGELFFGEGSRLTVL.

The chain couples TRBV5-1 to TRBJ2-5; 9 bases are shared with TRBD2. V lost 4 bases, J lost 2 bases, and 6 bases stayed unmatched. The CDR3 extends over 15 amino acids. Germline V gene sequence: CDR1 SGHRS, CDR2 YFSETQ. This chain's CDR3 is CASSGRTSEQETQYF. DNA of the CDR3: TGCGCCAGCAGCGGGCGGACTAGCGAACAAGAGACCCAGTACTTC.

This clone came up a few times. The rearrangement links TRBV9 to TRBJ2-3; tentative D call: TRBD2 (5 bases). The CDR3 covers 14 residues. The germline CDR1 and CDR2 sequences are SGDLS and YYNGEE. Trimming cost V 4 bases and J 4 bases, with 13 bases left between them. CDR3 in amino acids: CASSQLEGPDTQYF. CDR3 nucleotides: TGTGCCAGCAGCCAACTAGAAGGCCCAGATACGCAGTATTTT.

This clone has just one count. The chain employs TRBV9 and TRBJ1-3; D is undetermined. Germline V CDR1 and CDR2: SGDLS, YYNGEE. V was pared by 3 bases and J by 0 bases, with 13 bases between. This CDR3 comprises 16 residues. The DNA of the CDR3 is TGTGCCAGCAGCGCATTAGAACGAGGCTCTGGAAACACCATATATTTT. Translating gives CASSALERGSGNTIYF.

Remarks on this clone: The same CDR3 arises from other DNA sequences in this sample as well. The V gene is TRBV2, the J gene TRBJ2-4, with a tentative D call TRBD2 (6 bases). Deletions cut 7 bases from V and 2 bases from J, with 9 bases between. The CDR3 spans 13 residues. Germline-derived CDR1 and CDR2 are SNHLY and FYNNEI. The CDR3 DNA follows: TGTGCCAGCATCGGACTAACCAAAAACATTCAGTACTTC. Amino acids: CASIGLTKNIQYF.

The chain links TRBV29-1 to TRBJ2-3; 8 nucleotides align to TRBD2. Trimming removed 6 bases from V and 6 bases from J; junction bases left unmatched: 8. This CDR3 is built from 13 residues. The V gene's germline CDR1 is SQVTM and CDR2 ANQGSEA. CDR3 region: CSVEREGMDTQYF. The CDR3 bases are TGCAGCGTAGAACGGGAGGGCATGGATACGCAGTATTTT.

This rearrangement joins TRBV10-3 to TRBJ2-3; 7 bases are a match to TRBD2. The CDR3 is 15 amino acids. V was clipped by 6 bases and J by 0 bases; unmatched bases: 6. The germline CDR1 and CDR2 sequences are ENHRY and SYGVKD. The CDR3 DNA is TGTGCCATCAGACGGGAGGCAGCTAGCACAGATACGCAGTATTTT. Its protein product is CAIRREAASTDTQYF.

The CDR3 DNA sequence: TGTGCCAGCACGTTCCAAGAGACCCAGTACTTC. Its protein product is CASTFQETQYF. The chain has TRBV2 and TRBJ2-5; D gene uncertain. The CDR3 loop spans 11 amino acids. The V and J ends lost 7 bases and 1 base respectively, with 4 bases between them. Germline values: CDR1 SNHLY, CDR2 FYNNEI. Full variable domain (rest looked up from reference TRBV2 and TRBJ2-5): EPEVTQTPSHQVTQMGQEVILRCVPISNHLYFYWYRQILGQKVEFLVSFYNNEISEKSEIFDDQFSVERPDGSNFTLKIRSTKLEDSAMYFCASTFQETQYFGPGTRLLVL.

This chain connects TRBV5-1 to TRBJ1-1; D call uncertain. V dropped 3 bases and J dropped 3 bases, with 9 bases sitting between them. The germline V gene has CDR1 SGHRS and CDR2 YFSETQ. This CDR3 comprises 13 residues. CDR3 sequence: CASSWNGDTEAFF. CDR3 bases: TGCGCCAGCAGCTGGAACGGGGACACTGAAGCTTTCTTT.

The chain joins TRBV5-4 to TRBJ2-3; 8 bases match TRBD2. Germline V gene lookup returns CDR1 SGHNT and CDR2 YYREEE (reference sequence). Trimming at V came to 4 bases and at J to 2 bases, leaving 15 bases not matched to a gene. The CDR3 consists of 18 residues. The CDR3 region has the DNA TGTGCCAGCAGCCCCTCACCCTCTAGCGGGTTCTTCACAGATACGCAGTATTTT. Amino acid sequence: CASSPSPSSGFFTDTQYF.

V and J are TRBV2 and TRBJ1-5, with 7 bases aligning to TRBD1. The CDR3 contains 14 residues. Per germline, CDR1 SNHLY and CDR2 FYNNEI. Unmatched junction bases numbered 5, after V lost 4 bases and J lost 5 bases. DNA of the CDR3: TGTGCCAGCAGTGGGGACAGAAACTATCAGCCCCAGCATTTT. Translated, it gives CASSGDRNYQPQHF. The full variable domain, with the rest looked up from reference TRBV2 and TRBJ1-5, is EPEVTQTPSHQVTQMGQEVILRCVPISNHLYFYWYRQILGQKVEFLVSFYNNEISEKSEIFDDQFSVERPDGSNFTLKIRSTKLEDSAMYFCASSGDRNYQPQHFGDGTRLSIL.

The chain joins TRBV5-1 to TRBJ2-7, with D perhaps matching TRBD1 (6 bases). The germline V gene has CDR1 SGHRS and CDR2 YFSETQ. This CDR3 region has 13 residues. Trimming took 4 bases from V and 6 from J, leaving 14 bases between them. The CDR3 region is CASSQTGSGEQYF. The CDR3 DNA follows: TGCGCCAGCAGCCAAACAGGGTCGGGCGAGCAGTACTTC.

The chain links TRBV30 to TRBJ2-7, with D unresolved. The CDR3 length is 12 residues. Germline CDR1 GTSNPN, CDR2 SVGIG (reference sequence). The germline V and J ends were trimmed by 3 bases and 2 bases, with 8 bases remaining between them. Here the CDR3 reads CAWSSGTYEQYF. Written as DNA, the CDR3 is TGTGCCTGGAGCTCGGGTACCTACGAGCAGTACTTC.

The V gene is TRBV6-5, the J gene TRBJ2-1; 8 nucleotides align to TRBD2. This CDR3 spans 15 amino acids. V gave up 5 bases and J gave up 3 bases; unmatched junction bases: 6. The germline V gene has CDR1 MNHEY and CDR2 SVGAGI. This CDR3 reads CASSRGGVFYNEQFF. As DNA, the CDR3 is TGTGCCAGCAGTCGGGGGGGCGTATTCTACAATGAGCAGTTCTTC.

The chain uses TRBV30 and TRBJ1-4; D gene unclear. Trimming removed 0 bases at V and 5 bases at J, with 10 bases between. Germline CDR1 is GTSNPN and CDR2 is SVGIG (reference sequence). The CDR3 is 14 residues long. CDR3 sequence: CAWSVGSTNEKLFF. CDR3 in DNA: TGTGCCTGGAGTGTCGGGAGTACCAATGAAAAACTGTTTTTT.

This clone showed up just a few times. The J gene is TRBJ1-2, the V gene TRBV21-1; the DNA was not used to check the table's D call, TRBD1. TRBV21-1 is recorded as a pseudogene. The CDR3 totals 14 residues. The CDR3 is CASSLRPANYGYTF. CDR3 in DNA: TGTGCCAGCAGCCTTCGTCCAGCTAACTATGGCTACACCTTC.

The CDR3 spells CASSFGGASNQPQHF. The CDR3 coding sequence is TGTGCCAGCAGCTTTGGAGGGGCAAGCAATCAGCCCCAGCATTTT. The gene calls are TRBV5-6 and TRBJ1-5; tentative D call: TRBD1 (5 bases). There are 15 residues in the CDR3. Germline CDR1 and CDR2: SGHDT and YYEEEE. V was clipped by 2 bases and J by 1 base, with 10 bases between them. The variable domain in full, with the rest retrieved from reference TRBV5-6 and TRBJ1-5, is DAGVTQSPTHLIKTRGQQVTLRCSPKSGHDTVSWYQQALGQGPQFIFQYYEEEERQRGNFPDRFSGHQFPNYSSELNVNALLLGDSALYLCASSFGGASNQPQHFGDGTRLSIL.